This TCR beta chain came from a study of blood T cell repertoires in COVID-19. The overall study: In each case, the material was cDNA or gDNA derived from T cells, B-cell-depleted T cells, or PBMCs.

The CDR3 has 13 residues. Germline CDR1 is MNHNS and CDR2 is SASEGT. Between the trimmed V and J ends, which lost 3 bases and 2 bases, there was a span of 5 bases. Participants had their cohort set by participant-reported clinical history. In the original processing: Amplification of reference gene primers was used by the study to estimate nucleated cell counts. Assay: immunoSEQ multiplex PCR; the TCRdb copy retains only in-frame clones and omits some. From that table come the V and J calls and clone size; the DNA was used to work out D and trimming. The sample records 200,000 or so clones, around 80% being singletons. About this clone itself: Other nucleotide sequences from this sample produce the same CDR3.

Sequences were obtained from PBMCs or T cells enriched from blood (not recorded which). This chain joins TRBV6-1 and TRBJ1-5, with a possible D match to TRBD1 (5 bases). This clonotype was sampled from a woman aged 40 to 50 with acute COVID-19. The CDR3 region has the DNA TGTGCCAGCAGTGACAGGGGCAATCAGCCCCAGCATTTT. Its translation: CASSDRGNQPQHF.